Sequencing of this TCR beta chain was carried out in a study of blood T cell repertoires in COVID-19. Per germline, CDR1 KGHSH and CDR2 LQKENI. The V end lost 3 bases, the J end lost 3 bases, and 9 bases lay between the germline ends. This CDR3 region has 14 residues. Authors' methods: Counts of nucleated cells, estimated from reference gene primer amplification, were obtained. Method: immunoSEQ multiplex PCR; TCRdb's copy keeps in-frame clones and lacks some. V, J and clone size are taken as reported in that table, and D and trimming were inferred from the DNA itself. The table shows 21,000 or so clones, with roughly 85% occurring only once.

The sequenced sample was peripheral blood. The V gene is TRBV18, the J gene TRBJ2-1; perhaps TRBD2 as D (6 bases). This clonotype was obtained from a human donor in a cohort sampled during active COVID-19. The CDR3 is CASSPEGSYNEQFF. The CDR3, as DNA: TGTGCCAGCTCACCGGAGGGTAGCTACAATGAGCAGTTCTTC.